This T cell receptor beta chain is from a study of blood T cell repertoires in COVID-19. Background on the study: Samples representing acute and convalescent COVID-19 were sourced from the United States, Italy and Spain.

Assay used: immunoSEQ multiplex PCR; TCRdb lists only in-frame clones, some missing. The sample lists about 250,000 clones; 85% to 90% were seen once. Germline V gives CDR1 SGHTA, CDR2 FQGNSA. V lost 5 bases to trimming and J lost 2 bases, with 12 bases between them. The CDR3 extends over 15 amino acids. The TCR was taken from a woman aged 55-75 years with COVID-19, enrolled during active disease. The sequenced sample was peripheral blood. V gene TRBV7-2 combines with J gene TRBJ1-4, with D possibly TRBD1 on 6 matching bases. The DNA for the CDR3 is TGTGCCAGCAGCCCCCAGGGGCTTACTAATGAAAAACTGTTTTTT. Its translation: CASSPQGLTNEKLFF. The variable domain in full, completed from reference TRBV7-2 and TRBJ1-4, reads GAGVSQSPSNKVTEKGKDVELRCDPISGHTALYWYRQSLGQGLEFLIYFQGNSAPDKSGLPSDRFSAERTGGSVSTLTIQRTQQEDSAVYLCASSPQGLTNEKLFFGSGTQLSVL.